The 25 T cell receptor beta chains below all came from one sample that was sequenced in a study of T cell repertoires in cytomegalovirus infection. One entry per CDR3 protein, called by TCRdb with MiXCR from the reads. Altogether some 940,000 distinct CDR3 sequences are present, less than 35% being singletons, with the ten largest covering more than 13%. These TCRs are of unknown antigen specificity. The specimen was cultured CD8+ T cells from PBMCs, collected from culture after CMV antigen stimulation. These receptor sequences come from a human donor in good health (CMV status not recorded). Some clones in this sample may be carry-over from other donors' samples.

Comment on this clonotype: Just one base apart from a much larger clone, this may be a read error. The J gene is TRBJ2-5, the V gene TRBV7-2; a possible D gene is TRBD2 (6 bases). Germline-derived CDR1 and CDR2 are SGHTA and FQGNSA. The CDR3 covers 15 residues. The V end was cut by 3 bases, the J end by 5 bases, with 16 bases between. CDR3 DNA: TGTGCCAGCAGCTTGGGACTCAAATTGTGGGAGACCCAGTACTTC. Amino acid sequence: CASSLGLKLWETQYF.

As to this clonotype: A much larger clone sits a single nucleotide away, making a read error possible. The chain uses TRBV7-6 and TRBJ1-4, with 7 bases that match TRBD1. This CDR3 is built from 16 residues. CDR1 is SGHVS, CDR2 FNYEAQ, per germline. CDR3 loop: CTSSPGDSATNEKLFF. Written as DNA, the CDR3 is TGTACCAGCAGCCCGGGGGACAGTGCAACTAATGAAAAACTGTTTTTT.

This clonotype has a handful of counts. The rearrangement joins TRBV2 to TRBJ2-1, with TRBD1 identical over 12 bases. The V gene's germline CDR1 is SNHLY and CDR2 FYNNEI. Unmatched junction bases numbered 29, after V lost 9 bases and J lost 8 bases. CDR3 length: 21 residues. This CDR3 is CASWGRTWDRGPESAIDEQFF. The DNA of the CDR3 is TGTGCCAGTTGGGGCAGAACCTGGGACAGGGGGCCCGAGAGCGCGATCGATGAGCAGTTCTTC.

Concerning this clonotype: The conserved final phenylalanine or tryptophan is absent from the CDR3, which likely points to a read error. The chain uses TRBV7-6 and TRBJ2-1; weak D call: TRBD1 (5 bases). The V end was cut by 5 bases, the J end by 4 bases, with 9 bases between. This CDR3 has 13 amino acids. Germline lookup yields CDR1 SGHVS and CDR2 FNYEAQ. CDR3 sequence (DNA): TGTGCCAGCAGCGCAGACAGTTACAATGAGCAGTTCTCC. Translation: CASSADSYNEQFS.

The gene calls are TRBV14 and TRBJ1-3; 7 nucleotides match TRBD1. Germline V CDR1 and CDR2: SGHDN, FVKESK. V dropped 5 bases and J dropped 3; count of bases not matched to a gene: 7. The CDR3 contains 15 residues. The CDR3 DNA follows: TGTGCCAGCAGCTTAACAGGGGCGGATGGAAACACCATATATTTT. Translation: CASSLTGADGNTIYF.

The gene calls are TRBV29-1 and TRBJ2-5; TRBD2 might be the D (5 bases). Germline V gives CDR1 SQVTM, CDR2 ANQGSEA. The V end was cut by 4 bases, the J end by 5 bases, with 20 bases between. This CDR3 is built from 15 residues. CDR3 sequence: CSVGLHSATGETQYF. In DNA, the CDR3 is TGCAGCGTTGGCTTACATAGCGCCACCGGGGAGACCCAGTACTTC.

The CDR3 loop reads CASSSTWSSYNSPLHF. In DNA, the CDR3 is TGTGCCAGCAGTTCAACATGGAGCTCCTATAATTCACCCCTCCACTTT. The chain carries TRBV27 and TRBJ1-6; D remains ambiguous. Germline V gives CDR1 MNHEY, CDR2 SMNVEV (reference sequence). CDR3 length equals 16 residues. V was pared by 4 bases and J by 0 bases, with 10 bases between.

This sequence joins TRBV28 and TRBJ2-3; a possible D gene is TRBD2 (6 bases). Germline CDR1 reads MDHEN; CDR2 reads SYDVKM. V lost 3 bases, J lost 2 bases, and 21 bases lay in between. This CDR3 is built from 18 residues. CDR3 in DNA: TGTGCCAGCAGTTTCGCACCTGGTGTAGCGGTGACCACAGATACGCAGTATTTT. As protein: CASSFAPGVAVTTDTQYF.

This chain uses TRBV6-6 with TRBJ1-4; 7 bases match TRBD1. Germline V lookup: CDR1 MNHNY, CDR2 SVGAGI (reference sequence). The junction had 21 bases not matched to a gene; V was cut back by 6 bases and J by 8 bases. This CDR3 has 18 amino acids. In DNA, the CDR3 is TGTGCCAGCAGCCCGGTTCTCCGTCTCAAGGGGGCGTGGGAAAAACTGTTTTTT. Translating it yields CASSPVLRLKGAWEKLFF.

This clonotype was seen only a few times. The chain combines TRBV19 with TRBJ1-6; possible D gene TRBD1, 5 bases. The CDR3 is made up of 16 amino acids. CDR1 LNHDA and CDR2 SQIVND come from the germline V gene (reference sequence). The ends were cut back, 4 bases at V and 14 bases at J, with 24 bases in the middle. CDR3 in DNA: TGTGCCAGTAGTAGTGGACCGTCTAAGGGGATTTCGGCCCTCCACTTT. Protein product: CASSSGPSKGISALHF.

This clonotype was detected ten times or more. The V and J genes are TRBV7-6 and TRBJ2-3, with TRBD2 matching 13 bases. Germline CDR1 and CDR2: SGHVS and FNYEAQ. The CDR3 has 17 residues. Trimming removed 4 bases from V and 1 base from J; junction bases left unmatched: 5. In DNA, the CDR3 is TGTGCCAGCAGCTACCTCGGGACTAGCGGGGGCACAGATACGCAGTATTTT. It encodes CASSYLGTSGGTDTQYF.

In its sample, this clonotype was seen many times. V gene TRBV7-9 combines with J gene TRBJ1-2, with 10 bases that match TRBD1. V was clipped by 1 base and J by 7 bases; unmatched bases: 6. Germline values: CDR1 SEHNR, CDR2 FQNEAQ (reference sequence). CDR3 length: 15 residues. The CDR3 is CASSLGQGALRGYTF. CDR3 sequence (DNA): TGTGCCAGCAGCTTAGGACAGGGGGCACTTCGTGGCTACACCTTC.

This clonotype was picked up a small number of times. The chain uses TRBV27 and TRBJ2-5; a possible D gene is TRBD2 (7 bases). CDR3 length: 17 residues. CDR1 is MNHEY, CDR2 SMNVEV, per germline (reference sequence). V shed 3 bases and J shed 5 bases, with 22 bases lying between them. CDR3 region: CASSFSSIGGARETQYF. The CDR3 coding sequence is TGTGCCAGCAGTTTTTCCTCCATTGGGGGGGCGCGGGAGACCCAGTACTTC.

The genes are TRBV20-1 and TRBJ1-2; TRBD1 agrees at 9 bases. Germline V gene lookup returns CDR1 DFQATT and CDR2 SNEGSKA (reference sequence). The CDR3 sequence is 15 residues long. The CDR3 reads CSAPGTGNLQRGYTF. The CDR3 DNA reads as TGCAGCGCCCCAGGGACAGGGAATTTACAGAGAGGCTACACCTTC.

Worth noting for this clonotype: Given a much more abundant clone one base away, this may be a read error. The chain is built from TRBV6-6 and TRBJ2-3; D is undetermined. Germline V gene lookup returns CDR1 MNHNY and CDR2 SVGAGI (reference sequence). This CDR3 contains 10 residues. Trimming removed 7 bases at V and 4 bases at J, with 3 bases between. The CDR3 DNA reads TGTGCCAGCATTTCAGATACGCAGTATTTT. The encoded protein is CASISDTQYF.

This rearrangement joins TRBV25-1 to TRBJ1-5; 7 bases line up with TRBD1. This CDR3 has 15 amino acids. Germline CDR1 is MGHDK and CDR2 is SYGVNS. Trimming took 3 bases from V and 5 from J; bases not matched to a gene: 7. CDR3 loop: CASSEGTVSHQPQHF. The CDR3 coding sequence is TGTGCCAGCAGTGAGGGGACAGTTTCTCATCAGCCCCAGCATTTT.

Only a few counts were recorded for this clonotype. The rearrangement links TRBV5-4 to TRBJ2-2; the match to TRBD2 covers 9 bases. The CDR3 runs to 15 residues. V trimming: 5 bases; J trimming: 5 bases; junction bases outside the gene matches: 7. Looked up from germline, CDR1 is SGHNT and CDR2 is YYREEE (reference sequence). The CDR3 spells CASRVSGGRTGELFF. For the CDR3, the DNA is TGTGCCAGCAGGGTTAGCGGGGGTCGTACCGGGGAGCTGTTTTTT.

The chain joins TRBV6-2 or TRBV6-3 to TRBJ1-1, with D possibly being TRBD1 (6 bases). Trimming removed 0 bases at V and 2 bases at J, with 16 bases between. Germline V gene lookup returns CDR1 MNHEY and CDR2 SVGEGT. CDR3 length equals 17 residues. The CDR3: CASSYSKQEGGNTEAFF. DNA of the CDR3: TGTGCCAGCAGTTACTCGAAACAGGAGGGGGGCAACACTGAAGCTTTCTTT.

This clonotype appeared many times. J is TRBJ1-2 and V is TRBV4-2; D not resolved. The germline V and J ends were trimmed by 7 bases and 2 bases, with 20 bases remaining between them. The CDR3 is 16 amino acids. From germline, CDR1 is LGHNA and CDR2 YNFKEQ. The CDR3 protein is CASKRVEVCCNYGYTF. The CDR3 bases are TGTGCCAGCAAGAGGGTAGAGGTTTGCTGCAACTATGGCTACACCTTC.

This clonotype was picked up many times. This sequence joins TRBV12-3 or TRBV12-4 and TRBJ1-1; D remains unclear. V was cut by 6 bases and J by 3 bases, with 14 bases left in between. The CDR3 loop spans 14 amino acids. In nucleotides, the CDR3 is TGTGCCAGCAGAGAGAGTATTTACGACACTGAAGCTTTCTTT. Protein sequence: CASRESIYDTEAFF.

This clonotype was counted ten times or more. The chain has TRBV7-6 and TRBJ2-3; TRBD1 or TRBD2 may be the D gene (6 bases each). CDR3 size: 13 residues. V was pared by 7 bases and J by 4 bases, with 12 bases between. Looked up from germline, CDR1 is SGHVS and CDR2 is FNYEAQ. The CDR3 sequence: CASIPRGADTQYF. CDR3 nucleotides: TGTGCCAGCATCCCAAGGGGGGCAGATACGCAGTATTTT. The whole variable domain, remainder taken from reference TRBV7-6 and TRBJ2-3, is GAGVSQSPRYKVTKRGQDVALRCDPISGHVSLYWYRQALGQGPEFLTYFNYEAQQDKSGLPNDRFSAERPEGSISTLTIQRTEQRDSAMYRCASIPRGADTQYFGPGTRLTVL.

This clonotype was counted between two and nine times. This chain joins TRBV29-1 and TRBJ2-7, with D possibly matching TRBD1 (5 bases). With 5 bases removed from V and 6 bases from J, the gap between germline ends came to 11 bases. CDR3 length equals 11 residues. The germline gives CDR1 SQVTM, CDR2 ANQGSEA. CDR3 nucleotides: TGCAGCGTTCTGATCAGGGCCGAGCAGTACTTC. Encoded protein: CSVLIRAEQYF.

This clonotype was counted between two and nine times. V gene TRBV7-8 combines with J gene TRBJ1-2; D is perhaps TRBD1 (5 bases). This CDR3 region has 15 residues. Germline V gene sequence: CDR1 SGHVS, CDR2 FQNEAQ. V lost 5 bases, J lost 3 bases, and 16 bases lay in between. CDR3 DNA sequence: TGTGCCAGCAGCGAACCCGGGGGTACGGACTATGGCTACACCTTC. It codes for CASSEPGGTDYGYTF.

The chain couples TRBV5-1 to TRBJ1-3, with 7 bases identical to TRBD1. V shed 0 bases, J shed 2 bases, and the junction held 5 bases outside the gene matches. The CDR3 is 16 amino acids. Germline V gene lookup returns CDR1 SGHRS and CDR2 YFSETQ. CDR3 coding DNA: TGCGCCAGCAGCTTGGAGGGACAGAGGGCTGGAAACACCATATATTTT. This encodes CASSLEGQRAGNTIYF.

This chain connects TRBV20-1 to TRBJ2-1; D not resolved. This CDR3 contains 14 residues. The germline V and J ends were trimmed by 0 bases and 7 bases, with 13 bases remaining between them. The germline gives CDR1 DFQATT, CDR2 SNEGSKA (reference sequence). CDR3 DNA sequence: TGCAGTGCTAGAGATCGTCACTCCGTAAATGAGCAGTTCTTC. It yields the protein CSARDRHSVNEQFF.